This TCR beta chain was documented in a study of shared clonotypes between healthy human individuals. Study-level information: CD4 naive and memory got three plates each, CD8 naive two, CD8 memory one. Study-wide results and caveats: All-four-donor shared clonotypes had higher generation probabilities than non-shared clonotypes did.

Note on this clone: The antigen is not known. Other DNA sequences in the same sample also yield this CDR3.

J was trimmed by 2 bases and V by 2 bases; bases with no gene match: 2. Germline V gene data show CDR1 as SGDLS and CDR2 as YYNGEE. The CDR3 contains 14 residues. Study processing details: There were no quality scores in the junction-only immunoSEQ sequences, so filtering differed. Measured with immunoSEQ multiplex PCR; TCRdb has only the in-frame clones, and not every one. V, J and clone size were drawn from that table, and D and trimming were deduced from the DNA. The sample contains a few million clones, 90% to 95% of which appear only once. Material: naive CD4+ T cells from PBMCs. Subset given: CD45RA+ positively selected. This clonotype was sampled from a man aged 18 to 29 in good health. Some clones in this sample may be carry-over from other donors' samples. The gene calls are TRBV9 and TRBJ1-2; 8 bases are shared with TRBD1. The CDR3 loop is CASSVGQGNYGYTF. CDR3 coding DNA: TGTGCCAGCAGCGTTGGACAGGGAAACTATGGCTACACCTTC.